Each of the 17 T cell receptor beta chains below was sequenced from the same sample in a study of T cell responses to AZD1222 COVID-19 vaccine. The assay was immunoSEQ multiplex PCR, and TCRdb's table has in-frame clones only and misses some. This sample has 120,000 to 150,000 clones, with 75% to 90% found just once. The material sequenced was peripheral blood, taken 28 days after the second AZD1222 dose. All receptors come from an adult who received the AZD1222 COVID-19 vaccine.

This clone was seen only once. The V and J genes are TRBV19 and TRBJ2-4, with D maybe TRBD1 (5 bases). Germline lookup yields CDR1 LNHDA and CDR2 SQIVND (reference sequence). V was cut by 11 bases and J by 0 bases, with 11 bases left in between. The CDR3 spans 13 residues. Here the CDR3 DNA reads TGTGCCTCCACAGGAGTAGCCAAAAACATTCAGTACTTC. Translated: CASTGVAKNIQYF.

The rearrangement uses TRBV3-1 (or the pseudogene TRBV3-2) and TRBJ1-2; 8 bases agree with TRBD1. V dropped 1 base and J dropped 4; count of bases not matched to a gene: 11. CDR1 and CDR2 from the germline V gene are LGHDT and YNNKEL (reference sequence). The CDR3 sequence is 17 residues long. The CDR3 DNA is TGTGCCAGCAGCCAAGTAGGCAGGGGGCGCCGGAGCTATGGCTACACCTTC. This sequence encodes CASSQVGRGRRSYGYTF.

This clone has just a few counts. CDR3 DNA sequence: TGTGCCAGCAGCGCAGGGAACGCTGGAAACACCATATATTTT. This gives the protein CASSAGNAGNTIYF. The rearrangement links TRBV7-2 to TRBJ1-3, with D maybe TRBD1 (5 bases). Germline V gives CDR1 SGHTA, CDR2 FQGNSA. This CDR3 comprises 14 residues. The V and J ends lost 5 bases and 2 bases respectively, with 10 bases between them.

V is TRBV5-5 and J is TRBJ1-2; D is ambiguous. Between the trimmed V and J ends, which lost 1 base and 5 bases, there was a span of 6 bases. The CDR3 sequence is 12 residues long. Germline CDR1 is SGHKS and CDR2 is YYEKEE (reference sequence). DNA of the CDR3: TGTGCCAGCAGCTTGCGGGGTTATGGCTACACCTTC. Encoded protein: CASSLRGYGYTF.

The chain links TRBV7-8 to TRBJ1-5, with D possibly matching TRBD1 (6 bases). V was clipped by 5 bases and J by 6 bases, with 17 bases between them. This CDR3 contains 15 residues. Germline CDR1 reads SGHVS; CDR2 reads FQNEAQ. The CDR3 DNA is TGTGCCAGCAGCCCTAACCGGGGGGCAGGTCAGCCCCAGCATTTT. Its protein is CASSPNRGAGQPQHF. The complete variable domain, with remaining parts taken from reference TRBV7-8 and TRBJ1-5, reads GAGVSQSPRYKVAKRGQDVALRCDPISGHVSLFWYQQALGQGPEFLTYFQNEAQLDKSGLPSDRFFAERPEGSVSTLKIQRTQQEDSAVYLCASSPNRGAGQPQHFGDGTRLSIL.

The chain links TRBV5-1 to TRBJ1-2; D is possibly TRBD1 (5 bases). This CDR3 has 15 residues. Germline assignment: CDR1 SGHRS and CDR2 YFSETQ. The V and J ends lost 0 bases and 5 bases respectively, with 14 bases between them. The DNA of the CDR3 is TGCGCCAGCAGCTTGGAAGGCAGGGTTGAATATGGCTACACCTTC. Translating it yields CASSLEGRVEYGYTF.

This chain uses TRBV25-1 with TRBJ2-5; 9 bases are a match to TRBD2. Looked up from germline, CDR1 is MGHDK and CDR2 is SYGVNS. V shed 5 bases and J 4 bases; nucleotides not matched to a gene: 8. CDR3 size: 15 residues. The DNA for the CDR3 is TGTGCCAGCAGTCCCCTAGCGGGGATCGGAGAGACCCAGTACTTC. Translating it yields CASSPLAGIGETQYF. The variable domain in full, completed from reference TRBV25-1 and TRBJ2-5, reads EADIYQTPRYLVIGTGKKITLECSQTMGHDKMYWYQQDPGMELHLIHYSYGVNSTEKGDLSSESTVSRIRTEHFPLTLESARPSHTSQYLCASSPLAGIGETQYFGPGTRLLVL.

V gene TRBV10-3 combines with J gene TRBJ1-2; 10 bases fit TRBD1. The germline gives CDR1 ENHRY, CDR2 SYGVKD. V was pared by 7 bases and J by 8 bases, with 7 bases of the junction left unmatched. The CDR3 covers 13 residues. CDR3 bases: TGTGCCATCACCCCGGGACAGGGGTTCGGCTACACCTTC. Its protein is CAITPGQGFGYTF.

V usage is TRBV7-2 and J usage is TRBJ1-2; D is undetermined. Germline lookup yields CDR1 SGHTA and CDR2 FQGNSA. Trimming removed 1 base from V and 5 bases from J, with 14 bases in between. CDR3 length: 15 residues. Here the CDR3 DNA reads TGTGCCAGCAGCTTAGGCCCGACGGACGGGTATGGCTACACCTTC. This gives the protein CASSLGPTDGYGYTF.

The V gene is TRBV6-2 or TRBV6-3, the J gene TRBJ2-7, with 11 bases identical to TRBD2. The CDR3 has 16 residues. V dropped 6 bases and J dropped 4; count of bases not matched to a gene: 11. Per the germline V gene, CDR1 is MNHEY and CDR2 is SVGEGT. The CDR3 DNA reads TGTGCCAGCAGCCCGGGTACTAGCGGGAGTGAGTACGAGCAGTACTTC. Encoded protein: CASSPGTSGSEYEQYF.

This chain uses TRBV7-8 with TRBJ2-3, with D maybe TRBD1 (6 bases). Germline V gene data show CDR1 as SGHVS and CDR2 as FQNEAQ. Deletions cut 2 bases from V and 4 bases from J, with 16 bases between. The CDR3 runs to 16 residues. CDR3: CASSLYILKGADTQYF. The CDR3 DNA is TGTGCCAGCAGCTTATACATCTTAAAGGGGGCAGATACGCAGTATTTT.

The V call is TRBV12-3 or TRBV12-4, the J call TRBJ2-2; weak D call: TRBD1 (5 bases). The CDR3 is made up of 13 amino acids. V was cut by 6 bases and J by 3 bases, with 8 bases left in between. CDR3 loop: CASRQTDTGELFF. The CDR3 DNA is TGTGCCAGCAGACAGACAGACACCGGGGAGCTGTTTTTT.

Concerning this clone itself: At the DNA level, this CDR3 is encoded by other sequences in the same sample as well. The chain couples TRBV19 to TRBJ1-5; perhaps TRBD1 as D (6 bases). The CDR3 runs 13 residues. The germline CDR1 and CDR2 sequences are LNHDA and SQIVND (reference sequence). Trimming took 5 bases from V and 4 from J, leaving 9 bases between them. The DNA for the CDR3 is TGTGCCAGTAGTTCACAGGGTAATCAGCCCCAGCATTTT. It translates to CASSSQGNQPQHF.

The CDR3 is CASRPLMGGTEAFF. Here the CDR3 DNA reads TGTGCCAGCAGGCCCCTGATGGGGGGCACTGAAGCTTTCTTT. The gene calls are TRBV5-5 and TRBJ1-1; the D gene is possibly TRBD1 (5 bases). V dropped 5 bases and J dropped 4 bases, with 15 bases sitting between them. There are 14 residues in the CDR3. Germline CDR1 SGHKS, CDR2 YYEKEE (reference sequence).

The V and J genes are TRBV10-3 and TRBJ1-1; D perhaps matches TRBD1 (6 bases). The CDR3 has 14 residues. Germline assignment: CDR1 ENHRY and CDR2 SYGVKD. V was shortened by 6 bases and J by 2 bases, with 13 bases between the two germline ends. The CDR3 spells CAIRTGTHNTEAFF. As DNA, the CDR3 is TGTGCCATCAGGACCGGGACACACAACACTGAAGCTTTCTTT.

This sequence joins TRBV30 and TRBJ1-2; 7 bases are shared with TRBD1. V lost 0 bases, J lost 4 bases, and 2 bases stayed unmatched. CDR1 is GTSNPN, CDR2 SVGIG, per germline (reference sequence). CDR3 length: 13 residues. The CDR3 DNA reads TGTGCCTGGAGTGTAGGGGGCAGCTATGGCTACACCTTC. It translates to CAWSVGGSYGYTF.

The CDR3 loop is CASSRVLYEQYF. As DNA, the CDR3 is TGTGCCAGCAGCAGGGTTTTATACGAGCAGTACTTC. The rearrangement links TRBV6-2 or TRBV6-3 to TRBJ2-7; D is possibly TRBD1 (5 bases). Germline CDR1 reads MNHEY; CDR2 reads SVGEGT. Deletions cut 6 bases from V and 4 bases from J, with 10 bases between. The CDR3 covers 12 residues.